This T cell receptor beta chain was sequenced for a study of regulatory T cells in long-lasting Graves disease. The CDR3 contains 13 residues. CDR1 LNHDA and CDR2 SQIVND come from the germline V gene (reference sequence). The V and J ends lost 0 bases and 11 bases respectively, with 13 bases between them. Overall study findings and caveats: It was in persistent disease that TRBV28, TRBJ1-2 and TRBJ2-5 were favored.

For TCR beta, libraries came from iRepertoire HTBI primers and Arm-PCR of CDR3 regions. Via MiXCR, TCRdb re-called the multiplex PCR reads, giving one row per CDR3 protein. The sample yields about 450,000 distinct CDR3 sequences, 16% seen once. Noted time point: newly diagnosed GD, antithyroid drugs for less than 3 months. With RNA extracted from PBMCs as input, the TCR library was made. An endocrinology department located in Xi'an, China, was where the patients came from. This clonotype was seen a single time. Its antigen is as yet unknown. This sample was shared with a second study, whose subject was T cells in Graves' hyperthyroidism and ophthalmopathy. As that report states: Every diagnosis used clinical symptoms, serum thyroxine and TRAb, thyroid ultrasound and orbital computed tomography. Using the HTBI primer set, a first-round RT-PCR was run on the TCR CDR3.

This TCR derives from a woman aged 25-40 years with Graves disease. The sample in question was peripheral blood mononuclear cells (PBMCs), obtained at new diagnosis, from a patient treated with antithyroid drugs. The chain recombines TRBV19 with TRBJ1-1; D may be TRBD1 (5 bases). The CDR3 here is CASSIDFGASAFF. CDR3 sequence (DNA): TGTGCCAGTAGTATAGATTTTGGGGCCTCCGCTTTCTTT. The complete variable domain, with remaining parts taken from reference TRBV19 and TRBJ1-1, reads DGGITQSPKYLFRKEGQNVTLSCEQNLNHDAMYWYRQDPGQGLRLIYYSQIVNDFQKGDIAEGYSVSREKKESFPLTVTSAQKNPTAFYLCASSIDFGASAFFGQGTRLTVV.